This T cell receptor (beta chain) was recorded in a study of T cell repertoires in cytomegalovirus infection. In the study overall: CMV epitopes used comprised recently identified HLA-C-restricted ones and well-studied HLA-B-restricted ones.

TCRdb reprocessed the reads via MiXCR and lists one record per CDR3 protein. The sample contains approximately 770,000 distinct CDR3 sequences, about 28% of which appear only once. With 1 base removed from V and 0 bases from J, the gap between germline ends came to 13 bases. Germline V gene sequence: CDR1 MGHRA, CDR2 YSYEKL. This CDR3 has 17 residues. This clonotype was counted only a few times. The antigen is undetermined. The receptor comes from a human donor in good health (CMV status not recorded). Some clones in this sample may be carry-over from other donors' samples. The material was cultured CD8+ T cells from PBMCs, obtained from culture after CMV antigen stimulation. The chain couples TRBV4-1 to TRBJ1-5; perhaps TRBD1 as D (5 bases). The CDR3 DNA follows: TGCGCCAGCAGCCAAGTGGTCACAGGATATAGCAATCAGCCCCAGCATTTT. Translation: CASSQVVTGYSNQPQHF.